The 31 T cell receptor beta chains below were found in one sample sequenced in a study of blood T cell repertoires in COVID-19 (dated by TCRdb to about 2020). Receptor libraries were prepared by the immunoSEQ multiplex PCR assay. The clones in this table, taken by TCRdb from immuneACCESS, are in-frame only. Not every clone is retained; where verified, under half of the shortfall comes from an unresolved V gene, and the cause of the rest is unknown. Present in this sample are some 350,000 clones, 65% to 85% of which were seen just once. The ten largest account for almost 3% of the sample. The sample consisted of peripheral blood. The receptors derive from a man aged 30-40 years with active or convalescent COVID-19.

The rearrangement joins TRBV14 to TRBJ2-2; D unclear. Trimming removed 3 bases at V and 6 bases at J, with 11 bases between. Germline CDR1 is SGHDN and CDR2 is FVKESK. The CDR3 is 14 amino acids. CDR3 protein: CASSHLRVSGELFF. The CDR3 DNA reads TGTGCCAGCAGCCACCTTCGGGTTTCCGGGGAGCTGTTTTTT.

The chain uses TRBV2 and TRBJ2-7, with 10 bases matching TRBD2. There are 16 residues in the CDR3. CDR1 and CDR2 from the germline V gene are SNHLY and FYNNEI. V dropped 2 bases and J dropped 3; count of bases not matched to a gene: 7. CDR3 coding DNA: TGTGCCAGCAGTGAATGGGGAGCGGGAGGGCACTACGAGCAGTACTTC. As protein: CASSEWGAGGHYEQYF.

Remarks on this clone: At the DNA level, this CDR3 is encoded by other sequences in the same sample as well. This chain joins TRBV5-1 and TRBJ2-7; TRBD2 is a possible D gene (5 bases). Germline V gene lookup returns CDR1 SGHRS and CDR2 YFSETQ. V dropped 0 bases and J dropped 5 bases, with 6 bases sitting between them. The CDR3 is 12 amino acids. CDR3 amino acids: CASSLAGNEQYF. CDR3 in DNA: TGCGCCAGCAGCTTGGCGGGGAACGAGCAGTACTTC.

The chain employs TRBV28 and TRBJ2-5; 15 bases align to TRBD2. Trimming removed 5 bases from V and 5 bases from J; junction bases left unmatched: 9. The CDR3 has 17 residues. Germline lookup yields CDR1 MDHEN and CDR2 SYDVKM. The CDR3 sequence: CASSEAGLAGGWETQYF. For the CDR3, the DNA is TGTGCCAGCAGTGAAGCGGGACTAGCGGGAGGTTGGGAGACCCAGTACTTC. Based on the CDR3 plus reference TRBV28 and TRBJ2-5, the full variable domain is DVKVTQSSRYLVKRTGEKVFLECVQDMDHENMFWYRQDPGLGLRLIYFSYDVKMKEKGDIPEGYSVSREKKERFSLILESASTNQTSMYLCASSEAGLAGGWETQYFGPGTRLLVL.

The CDR3 here is CASIEGVSDTQYF. DNA of the CDR3: TGTGCCAGCATCGAGGGGGTTTCAGATACGCAGTATTTT. This chain links TRBV2 with TRBJ2-3, with D perhaps matching TRBD1 (6 bases). V lost 7 bases and J 4 bases, leaving 12 bases between the germline ends. Looked up from germline, CDR1 is SNHLY and CDR2 is FYNNEI. The CDR3 runs to 13 residues.

This chain uses TRBV29-1 with TRBJ2-1; 9 nucleotides agree with TRBD2. The length of the CDR3 is 14 residues. Unmatched junction bases numbered 2, after V lost 2 bases and J lost 3 bases. Germline assignment: CDR1 SQVTM and CDR2 ANQGSEA. The CDR3 spells CSVERTSDYNEQFF. The CDR3 DNA follows: TGCAGCGTTGAACGGACTAGCGACTACAATGAGCAGTTCTTC.

This clone has only one observation. The genes are TRBV28 and TRBJ2-1, with TRBD1 matching 8 bases. The CDR3 sequence is 17 residues long. The J segment lost 4 bases and the V segment lost 3 bases, leaving 11 bases of the junction unmatched. Germline assignment: CDR1 MDHEN and CDR2 SYDVKM. The CDR3 sequence: CASSLGLGQGFYNEQFF. As DNA, the CDR3 is TGTGCCAGCAGTTTGGGCCTTGGACAGGGATTTTACAATGAGCAGTTCTTC.

The chain recombines TRBV11-2 with TRBJ1-6, with TRBD1 matching 7 bases. Trimming at V came to 2 bases and at J to 7 bases, leaving 5 bases not matched to a gene. CDR1 and CDR2 from the germline V gene are SGHAT and FQNNGV. The CDR3 consists of 15 residues. CDR3 coding DNA: TGTGCCAGCAGCTTATCCGGGACAGTCAATTCACCCCTCCACTTT. Translation: CASSLSGTVNSPLHF.

V gene TRBV9 combines with J gene TRBJ2-3, with TRBD2 matching over 9 bases. This CDR3 spans 16 amino acids. V was pared by 4 bases and J by 2 bases, with 8 bases of the junction left unmatched. The V gene's germline CDR1 is SGDLS and CDR2 YYNGEE. The CDR3: CASSPRLAANTDTQYF. The DNA of the CDR3 is TGTGCCAGCAGCCCCCGACTAGCGGCGAACACAGATACGCAGTATTTT.

This clone was picked up one time. The chain uses TRBV7-2 and TRBJ2-7; the D is unclear. Germline V gene sequence: CDR1 SGHTA, CDR2 FQGNSA. The CDR3 runs to 13 residues. With 2 bases removed from V and 0 bases from J, the gap between germline ends came to 5 bases. The CDR3, as DNA: TGTGCCAGCAGCTTATCCTACTCCTACGAGCAGTACTTC. Amino acids: CASSLSYSYEQYF.

V usage is TRBV5-1 and J usage is TRBJ2-7; TRBD1 agrees at 11 bases. The V segment lost 4 bases and the J segment 3 bases; nucleotides outside the gene matches: 3. The CDR3 has 14 amino acids. Germline V CDR1 and CDR2: SGHRS, YFSETQ. The DNA of the CDR3 is TGCGCCAGCAGCCCAGGGACAGGGGGCTACGAGCAGTACTTC. Its protein product is CASSPGTGGYEQYF.

This clone was detected a few times. This chain connects TRBV7-3 to TRBJ1-5; the D gene is possibly TRBD1 (6 bases). Trimming took 5 bases from V and 4 from J, leaving 9 bases between them. The CDR3 spans 13 residues. Per the germline V gene, CDR1 is SGHTA and CDR2 is FQGTGA. CDR3 in amino acids: CASSPGVNQPQHF. The CDR3, as DNA: TGTGCCAGCAGCCCAGGGGTAAATCAGCCCCAGCATTTT.

The genes are TRBV10-3 and TRBJ1-5, with a weak D call TRBD1 (6 bases). The CDR3 loop spans 14 amino acids. The ends were cut back, 3 bases at V and 2 bases at J, with 8 bases in the middle. CDR1 and CDR2 from the germline V gene are ENHRY and SYGVKD. CDR3 in DNA: TGTGCCATCAGTGATTGGACAGGCAATCAGCCCCAGCATTTT. Its translation is CAISDWTGNQPQHF.

The rearrangement links TRBV29-1 to TRBJ2-2, with unresolved D. Trimming cost V 4 bases and J 6 bases, with 9 bases left between them. The CDR3 has 12 amino acids. Germline CDR1 is SQVTM and CDR2 is ANQGSEA. The CDR3: CSVALRSGELFF. CDR3 bases: TGCAGCGTTGCCCTCCGTTCCGGGGAGCTGTTTTTT.

The rearrangement joins TRBV21-1 to TRBJ1-1; the table's D call TRBD1 went unverified against the DNA. TRBV21-1 is a pseudogene segment. This CDR3 comprises 14 residues. The CDR3 bases are TGTGCCAGTAGTACCGGGACAGGAGCGTTAGAAGCTTTCTTT. It encodes CASSTGTGALEAFF.

This chain uses TRBV24-1 with TRBJ1-2, with 7 bases that match TRBD1. This CDR3 is built from 18 residues. J gave up 3 bases and V 3 bases, and 15 bases lay outside the gene matches. CDR1 KGHDR and CDR2 SFDVKD come from the germline V gene. Here the CDR3 DNA reads TGTGCCACCAGTGATCCAGGGGGAACAGGGGCCGTGCACTATGGCTACACCTTC. Translation: CATSDPGGTGAVHYGYTF.

This clone was counted between two and nine times. The V and J genes are TRBV25-1 and TRBJ2-2; TRBD1 is a possible D gene (6 bases). Germline V gene data show CDR1 as MGHDK and CDR2 as SYGVNS. Trimming removed 3 bases from V and 8 bases from J, with 13 bases in between. This CDR3 is 14 amino acids long. The CDR3 DNA follows: TGTGCCAGCAGTGATCTCCCAGGGGCAGGGGAGCTGTTTTTT. It yields the protein CASSDLPGAGELFF.

The chain has TRBV20-1 and TRBJ2-1; D uncertain. There are 11 residues in the CDR3. V gave up 1 base and J gave up 12 bases, with 10 bases separating them. Looked up from germline, CDR1 is DFQATT and CDR2 is SNEGSKA (reference sequence). The CDR3 is CSARGRVGQFF. For the CDR3, the DNA is TGCAGTGCTAGAGGCCGCGTCGGGCAGTTCTTC.

V and J are TRBV2 and TRBJ2-2; D is uncertain. The CDR3 is 13 amino acids. Germline values: CDR1 SNHLY, CDR2 FYNNEI. V lost 5 bases and J lost 5, with 9 bases in between. CDR3 residues: CASSRLRTGELFF. CDR3 in DNA: TGTGCCAGCAGTCGTTTGAGAACCGGGGAGCTGTTTTTT.

This sequence joins TRBV30 and TRBJ2-3; TRBD2 matches at 8 bases. CDR1 and CDR2 from the germline V gene are GTSNPN and SVGIG (reference sequence). CDR3 size: 15 residues. J gave up 5 bases and V 0 bases, and 7 bases lay outside the gene matches. CDR3 coding DNA: TGTGCCTGGAGTGTAGACGGGGGGGCAGGAGATACGCAGTATTTT. This encodes CAWSVDGGAGDTQYF.

This clone was recorded a few times. V usage is TRBV11-3 and J usage is TRBJ2-3; 12 nucleotides match TRBD1. Germline V lookup: CDR1 SGHNT, CDR2 YENEEA. This CDR3 is built from 16 residues. J was trimmed by 2 bases and V by 5 bases; bases with no gene match: 5. The DNA of the CDR3 is TGTGCCAGCAGCGGGGACAGGGGGCGATACACAGATACGCAGTATTTT. This encodes CASSGDRGRYTDTQYF.

This clone was counted only a few times. The V call is TRBV5-6, the J call TRBJ1-5; 9 positions match TRBD1. The CDR3 covers 15 residues. V lost 5 bases and J lost 7; bases outside the gene matches: 10. Per the germline V gene, CDR1 is SGHDT and CDR2 is YYEEEE. This chain's CDR3 is CASSFWDRVNQPQHF. As DNA, the CDR3 is TGTGCCAGCAGTTTTTGGGACAGGGTAAACCAGCCCCAGCATTTT.

This clone was recorded only once. The chain employs TRBV11-3 and TRBJ2-7, with 7 nucleotides matching TRBD1. In germline, CDR1 is SGHNT, CDR2 YENEEA. The length of the CDR3 is 14 residues. The trim removed 7 bases at V and 1 base at J, leaving 7 bases unmatched. CDR3 nucleotide sequence: TGTGCCAGCACCCCGGGACAGCAATCCTACGAGCAGTACTTC. Translated: CASTPGQQSYEQYF.

Only a few counts were recorded for this clone. The CDR3 bases are TGCAGCGTTGGGTCAGGGGAACAAGCTTTCTTT. Translating gives CSVGSGEQAFF. V usage is TRBV29-1 and J usage is TRBJ1-1, with D possibly matching TRBD1 (6 bases). The CDR3 has 11 amino acids. Trimming removed 4 bases at V and 9 bases at J, with 12 bases between. CDR1 SQVTM and CDR2 ANQGSEA come from the germline V gene.

The rearrangement links TRBV2 to TRBJ2-1; 7 positions match TRBD2. Germline-derived CDR1 and CDR2 are SNHLY and FYNNEI. Trimming took 6 bases from V and 5 from J; bases not matched to a gene: 4. This CDR3 contains 13 residues. The CDR3 DNA reads as TGTGCCAGCAGCCGGACTAGGAACAATGAGCAGTTCTTC. This sequence encodes CASSRTRNNEQFF. Looking up the rest from reference TRBV2 and TRBJ2-1 gives the full variable domain: EPEVTQTPSHQVTQMGQEVILRCVPISNHLYFYWYRQILGQKVEFLVSFYNNEISEKSEIFDDQFSVERPDGSNFTLKIRSTKLEDSAMYFCASSRTRNNEQFFGPGTRLTVL.

The V gene is TRBV11-3, the J gene TRBJ2-6, with a possible D match to TRBD2 (5 bases). Germline assignment: CDR1 SGHNT and CDR2 YENEEA. The length of the CDR3 is 15 residues. V gave up 5 bases and J gave up 0 bases, with 8 bases separating them. The CDR3 coding sequence is TGTGCCAGCAGCCATACTAGCTCTGGGGCCAACGTCCTGACTTTC. This codes for CASSHTSSGANVLTF. The full variable domain, rest sourced from reference TRBV11-3 and TRBJ2-6, is EAGVVQSPRYKIIEKKQPVAFWCNPISGHNTLYWYLQNLGQGPELLIRYENEEAVDDSQLPKDRFSAERLKGVDSTLKIQPAELGDSAVYLCASSHTSSGANVLTFGAGSRLTVL.

The chain recombines TRBV5-1 with TRBJ2-7, with 7 nucleotides matching TRBD2. The CDR3 has 15 amino acids. CDR1 is SGHRS, CDR2 YFSETQ, per germline. The V gene end was trimmed by 4 bases and the J gene end by 1 base; junction bases not matched to a gene: 8. CDR3 protein: CASSHPRGGSYEQYF. The DNA for the CDR3 is TGCGCCAGCAGCCACCCACGGGGAGGGTCCTACGAGCAGTACTTC.

This clone was detected only once. V usage is TRBV11-2 and J usage is TRBJ2-3, with D possibly TRBD2 on 5 matching bases. V dropped 3 bases and J dropped 2 bases, with 9 bases sitting between them. The CDR3 loop spans 14 amino acids. Germline CDR1 and CDR2: SGHAT and FQNNGV. CDR3 in DNA: TGTGCCAGCAGCTTGAACCGGGACACAGATACGCAGTATTTT. Translated, it gives CASSLNRDTDTQYF.

This chain links TRBV14 with TRBJ2-2; the match to TRBD2 covers 14 bases. CDR3 length: 17 residues. Trimming took 6 bases from V and 9 from J; bases not matched to a gene: 12. The germline V gene encodes CDR1 SGHDN and CDR2 FVKESK. CDR3 in amino acids: CASRGTSGSKGGRELFF. DNA for the CDR3: TGTGCCAGCAGAGGGACTAGCGGGAGTAAGGGAGGCCGGGAGCTGTTTTTT.

The chain recombines TRBV11-3 with TRBJ2-3; TRBD2 aligns across 8 bases. J lost 1 base, V lost 5 bases, and 5 bases had no gene match. This CDR3 has 15 amino acids. CDR1 and CDR2 from the germline V gene are SGHNT and YENEEA. The CDR3 sequence is CASSRQAGGTDTQYF. The CDR3, as DNA: TGTGCCAGCAGCCGCCAAGCGGGGGGCACAGATACGCAGTATTTT.

This clone occurred a few times. This chain connects TRBV29-1 to TRBJ1-2, with 8 bases that match TRBD1. The CDR3 has 16 amino acids. From germline, CDR1 is SQVTM and CDR2 ANQGSEA. V lost 3 bases and J lost 2; bases outside the gene matches: 11. The DNA for the CDR3 is TGCAGCGTTGAGGGGACAGGAGACCCAGGGAACTATGGCTACACCTTC. Protein: CSVEGTGDPGNYGYTF.